These T cell receptor beta chains were read from a single sample in a study of blood T cell repertoires in COVID-19. Repertoires were generated with immunoSEQ multiplex PCR, while TCRdb's copy carries only in-frame clones and drops some. The top ten hold approximately 3.7% of the sample, which has about 380,000 clones, roughly 85% seen once. Material: peripheral blood. These TCRs come from a young woman with acute or convalescent COVID-19. The conserved cysteine and the conserved F or W are not part of the CDR3 here. Each record gives: V gene, J gene, CDR3 protein.

v_call: TRBV5-4
j_call: TRBJ2-1
cdr3_aa: ASSTKREGHNEQF

v_call: TRBV7-3
j_call: TRBJ2-1
cdr3_aa: ASSLQSGGWDEQF

v_call: TRBV7-8
j_call: TRBJ1-4
cdr3_aa: ASSKQGAVGEKLF

v_call: TRBV19
j_call: TRBJ1-2
cdr3_aa: ASSTRGVGYGYT

v_call: TRBV5-1
j_call: TRBJ1-5
cdr3_aa: ASSFGTGDQPQH

v_call: TRBV27
j_call: TRBJ1-6
cdr3_aa: ASSGRGQDNSPLH

v_call: TRBV9
j_call: TRBJ1-3
cdr3_aa: ASSETGNTIY

v_call: TRBV9
j_call: TRBJ1-6
cdr3_aa: ASSPRTGVNSPLH

v_call: TRBV20-1
j_call: TRBJ2-7
cdr3_aa: SASELAGGPFQY

v_call: TRBV21-1
j_call: TRBJ2-1
cdr3_aa: ASSKSSRLACYNEQF